These 18 T cell receptor beta chains originate from one sample sequenced in a study of cytomegalovirus exposure and HLA in healthy donors. Generated by immunoSEQ multiplex PCR, the TCRdb table keeps only in-frame clones and is missing some. Altogether over 80,000 clones are present, 85% being singletons, with the ten largest covering roughly 20%. Specimen: PBMCs. These TCRs come from a man aged 18-30 years in good health and CMV-seropositive.

The table lists this clone with a count of one. The chain is built from TRBV25-1 and TRBJ2-5; maybe TRBD2 (5 bases). Trimming removed 1 base from V and 1 base from J, with 7 bases in between. The CDR3 runs to 14 residues. Germline-derived CDR1 and CDR2 are MGHDK and SYGVNS. CDR3 nucleotide sequence: TGTGCCAGCAGTGAATGGAGGAGCCAAGAGACCCAGTACTTC. Translation: CASSEWRSQETQYF.

The CDR3 here is CASSFRPPPPTGVNTEAFF. The CDR3 DNA reads TGTGCCAGCAGTTTCCGGCCCCCGCCGCCGACAGGGGTGAACACTGAAGCTTTCTTT. This rearrangement joins TRBV28 to TRBJ1-1; 8 bases map to TRBD1. Germline V gene data show CDR1 as MDHEN and CDR2 as SYDVKM. The CDR3 contains 19 residues. J was trimmed by 0 bases and V by 3 bases; bases with no gene match: 15.

The chain joins TRBV6-6 to TRBJ2-7, with D perhaps TRBD1 (6 bases). V was trimmed by 4 bases and J by 3 bases, leaving 13 bases between them. The CDR3 consists of 14 residues. In germline, CDR1 is MNHNY, CDR2 SVGAGI (reference sequence). The CDR3 spells CASSLTGTSYEQYV. The CDR3 DNA sequence: TGTGCCAGCAGTTTAACCGGGACAAGCTACGAGCAGTACGTC.

The V and J genes are TRBV11-1 and TRBJ2-7, with 11 bases aligning to TRBD2. Per germline, CDR1 SGHAT and CDR2 FQDESV (reference sequence). V lost 8 bases, J lost 4 bases, and 4 bases stayed unmatched. This CDR3 region has 13 residues. The CDR3 DNA is TGTGCCAGCCAACTAGCGGGAGCTTACGAGCAGTACTTC. It yields the protein CASQLAGAYEQYF.

This clone was seen repeatedly, ten times or more. The gene calls are TRBV16 and TRBJ2-7; D is perhaps TRBD2 (5 bases). The CDR3 contains 13 residues. CDR1 is KGHSY, CDR2 FQNENV, per germline. V shed 2 bases and J shed 3 bases, with 8 bases lying between them. In DNA, the CDR3 is TGTGCCAGCAGCCAACGGAGCGGCTACGAGCAGTACGTC. Translation: CASSQRSGYEQYV.

V and J are TRBV29-1 and TRBJ2-3, with 9 positions matching TRBD1. CDR1 is SQVTM and CDR2 is ANQGSEA in the germline V gene. Losses at the gene ends were 0 bases for V and 0 bases for J; bases not matched to a gene: 10. The CDR3 loop spans 18 amino acids. The CDR3, as DNA: TGCAGCGTTGAAGATTGGGACACCGGGACAGGGAGCACAGATACGCAGTATTTT. Translation gives CSVEDWDTGTGSTDTQYF.

The chain carries TRBV30 and TRBJ1-4; no clear D. Trimming took off 4 bases at V and 6 bases at J, with 6 bases between the two ends. CDR1 GTSNPN and CDR2 SVGIG come from the germline V gene (reference sequence). The CDR3 is 11 amino acids. CDR3 bases: TGTGCCTGGATCGGGGATGAAAAACTGTTTTTT. Amino acid sequence: CAWIGDEKLFF.

V usage is TRBV2 and J usage is TRBJ1-5, with D tentatively TRBD1 (6 bases). V lost 7 bases and J 0 bases, leaving 13 bases between the germline ends. The germline V gene encodes CDR1 SNHLY and CDR2 FYNNEI. The CDR3 sequence is 15 residues long. The CDR3: CASKRTADSNQPQHF. For the CDR3, the DNA is TGTGCCAGCAAGAGGACAGCGGATAGCAATCAGCCCCAGCATTTT.

This chain joins TRBV7-3 and TRBJ1-2, with 7 bases fitting TRBD1. There are 19 residues in the CDR3. The V gene end was trimmed by 5 bases and the J gene end by 2 bases; junction bases not matched to a gene: 20. The germline gives CDR1 SGHTA, CDR2 FQGTGA. CDR3 in amino acids: CASSETGKGVNGPNYGYTF. For the CDR3, the DNA is TGTGCCAGCAGCGAGACAGGGAAAGGGGTGAACGGCCCAAACTATGGCTACACCTTC.

The V and J genes are TRBV6-5 and TRBJ1-2; D call uncertain. The V end was cut by 7 bases, the J end by 4 bases, with 16 bases between. CDR1 and CDR2 (germline): MNHEY, SVGAGI. This CDR3 contains 14 residues. CDR3 bases: TGTGCCAGCACCCCCATGCAGGTTGGCTATGGCTACACCTTC. Protein: CASTPMQVGYGYTF.

The chain recombines TRBV5-8 with TRBJ2-7; D is possibly TRBD2 (6 bases). Germline assignment: CDR1 SGHTS and CDR2 YDEGEE. The length of the CDR3 is 13 residues. Trimming stripped 5 bases from V and 0 bases from J, with 9 bases between. As DNA, the CDR3 is TGTGCCAGCAGAGGGAGGAGCTCCTACGAGCAGTACTTC. It is translated as CASRGRSSYEQYF.

The chain links TRBV6-1 to TRBJ2-1, with D maybe TRBD2 (6 bases). V dropped 4 bases and J dropped 4 bases, with 8 bases sitting between them. The germline V gene encodes CDR1 MNHNS and CDR2 SASEGT. The CDR3 spans 13 residues. The CDR3, as DNA: TGTGCCAGCAGTGGACGGGAGTACAATGAGCAGTTCTTC. This gives the protein CASSGREYNEQFF.

The chain combines TRBV2 with TRBJ2-1; D may be TRBD2 (6 bases). The CDR3 runs to 14 residues. Germline V gene data show CDR1 as SNHLY and CDR2 as FYNNEI. The V end lost 6 bases, the J end lost 6 bases, and 15 bases lay between the germline ends. The CDR3 protein is CASRGTGRGNEQFF. The CDR3 nucleotides are TGTGCCAGCAGGGGAACTGGGCGGGGCAATGAGCAGTTCTTC. The whole variable domain, remainder taken from reference TRBV2 and TRBJ2-1, is EPEVTQTPSHQVTQMGQEVILRCVPISNHLYFYWYRQILGQKVEFLVSFYNNEISEKSEIFDDQFSVERPDGSNFTLKIRSTKLEDSAMYFCASRGTGRGNEQFFGPGTRLTVL.

V is TRBV2 and J is TRBJ2-7; the match to TRBD1 covers 8 bases. Germline loops: CDR1 SNHLY, CDR2 FYNNEI. Germline trimming cut 10 bases from V and 2 bases from J; bases unmatched to any gene: 7. The CDR3 contains 13 residues. This chain's CDR3 is CANRDRRTYEQYF. As DNA, the CDR3 is TGTGCCAATAGGGACAGGAGGACCTACGAGCAGTACTTC.

CDR3 sequence: CASRPIQEDTQYF. In DNA form, the CDR3 reads TGTGCCAGCAGACCCATACAGGAGGATACGCAGTATTTT. The V call is TRBV28, the J call TRBJ2-3; D might be TRBD1 (5 bases). The CDR3 covers 13 residues. CDR1 is MDHEN, CDR2 SYDVKM, per germline. V was trimmed by 6 bases and J by 6 bases, leaving 13 bases between them.

This clone was detected once. The rearrangement uses TRBV4-1 and TRBJ2-3; D perhaps matches TRBD2 (5 bases). The CDR3 consists of 15 residues. Germline values: CDR1 MGHRA, CDR2 YSYEKL. V was clipped by 4 bases and J by 4 bases, with 15 bases between them. CDR3 sequence: CASSPLVGAADTQYF. The DNA for the CDR3 is TGCGCCAGCAGCCCGCTGGTGGGAGCGGCAGATACGCAGTATTTT.

In this sample, this clone turned up a few times. The chain uses TRBV2 and TRBJ2-7; TRBD2 matches at 12 bases. Germline V gene data show CDR1 as SNHLY and CDR2 as FYNNEI. This CDR3 spans 15 amino acids. V lost 6 bases and J lost 0; bases outside the gene matches: 3. This CDR3 is CASRETSGSSYEQYV. The CDR3 nucleotides read TGTGCCAGCAGGGAGACTAGCGGGAGCTCCTACGAGCAGTACGTC.

The chain is built from TRBV5-1 and TRBJ1-1, with 9 bases matching TRBD1. The CDR3 is made up of 15 amino acids. Germline V gene data show CDR1 as SGHRS and CDR2 as YFSETQ. Germline trimming cut 2 bases from V and 4 bases from J; bases unmatched to any gene: 6. The CDR3 DNA is TGCGCCAGCAGCTTTCCCGACAGGGGGGGCACTGAAGCTTTCTTT. Translation gives CASSFPDRGGTEAFF.